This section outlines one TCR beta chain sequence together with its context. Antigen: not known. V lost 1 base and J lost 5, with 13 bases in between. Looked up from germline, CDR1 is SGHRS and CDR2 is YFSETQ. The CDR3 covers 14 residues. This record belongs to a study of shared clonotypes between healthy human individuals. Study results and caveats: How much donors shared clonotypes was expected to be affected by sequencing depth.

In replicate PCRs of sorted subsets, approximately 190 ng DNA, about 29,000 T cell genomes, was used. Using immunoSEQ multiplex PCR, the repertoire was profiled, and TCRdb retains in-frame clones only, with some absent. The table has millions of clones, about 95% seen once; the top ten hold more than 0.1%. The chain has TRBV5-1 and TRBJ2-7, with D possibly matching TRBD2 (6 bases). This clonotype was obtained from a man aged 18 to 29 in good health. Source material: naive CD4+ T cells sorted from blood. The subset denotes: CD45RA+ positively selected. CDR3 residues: CASSLNSGGHEQYF. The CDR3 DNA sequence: TGCGCCAGCAGCTTGAATTCCGGGGGACACGAGCAGTACTTC.